This TCR beta chain was profiled in a study of shared T cell receptors in the human thymus. Trimming cost V 4 bases and J 2 bases, with 18 bases left between them. This CDR3 contains 17 residues. Germline lookup yields CDR1 SGHAT and CDR2 FQNNGV. Clones were sequenced by immunoSEQ multiplex PCR, and TCRdb holds only the in-frame ones, with some missing. The sample lists over 450,000 clones, about 84% occurring once. This clone was seen more than once but under ten times. These records were also assigned to another study, of human thymus T cells. As that study records: The thymus tissue came from resections taken during corrective heart surgery.

The chain recombines TRBV11-2 with TRBJ2-1, with D possibly matching TRBD2 (6 bases). Sample: thymocytes. This TCR derives from a boy in the first two years of life with a congenital heart defect. The CDR3 coding sequence is TGTGCCAGCAGCTCCTCGCACTTTGCGGGGACCTACAATGAGCAGTTCTTC. Its protein is CASSSSHFAGTYNEQFF.